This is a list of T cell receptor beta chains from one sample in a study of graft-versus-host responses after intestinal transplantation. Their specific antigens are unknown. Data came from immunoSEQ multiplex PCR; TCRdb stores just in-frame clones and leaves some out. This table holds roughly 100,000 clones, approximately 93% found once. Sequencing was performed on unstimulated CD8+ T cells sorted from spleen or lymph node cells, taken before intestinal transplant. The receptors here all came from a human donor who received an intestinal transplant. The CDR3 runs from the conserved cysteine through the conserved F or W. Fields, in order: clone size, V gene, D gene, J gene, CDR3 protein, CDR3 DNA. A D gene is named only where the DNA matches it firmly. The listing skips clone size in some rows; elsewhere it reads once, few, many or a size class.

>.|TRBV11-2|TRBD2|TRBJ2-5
CASSLEAGGRGLETQYF
TGTGCCAGCAGCTTAGAGGCGGGGGGGCGCGGTTTAGAGACCCAGTACTTC
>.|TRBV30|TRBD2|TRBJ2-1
CAWSVQAGGDLRHEQFF
TGTGCCTGGAGTGTACAAGCGGGGGGGGACCTAAGGCATGAGCAGTTCTTC
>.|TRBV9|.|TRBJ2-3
CASSGWGALADTQYF
TGTGCCAGCAGCGGATGGGGGGCCCTCGCAGATACGCAGTATTTT
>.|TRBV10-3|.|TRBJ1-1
CAISGFHGGSTEAFF
TGTGCCATCAGTGGATTCCACGGGGGATCCACTGAAGCTTTCTTT
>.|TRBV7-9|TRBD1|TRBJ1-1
CASSPGTGLNTEAFF
TGTGCCAGCAGCCCTGGGACAGGGCTGAACACTGAAGCTTTCTTT
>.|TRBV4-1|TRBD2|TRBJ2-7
CASSHPQGLVFYEQYF
TGCGCCAGCAGCCATCCCCAGGGACTAGTTTTCTACGAGCAGTACTTC
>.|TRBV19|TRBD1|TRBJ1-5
CASSTPSGTESNQPQHF
TGTGCCAGTAGTACCCCCTCCGGGACAGAGAGCAATCAGCCCCAGCATTTT
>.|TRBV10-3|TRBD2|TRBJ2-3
CAISDPGTSGLTDTQYF
TGTGCCATCAGTGACCCCGGGACTAGCGGGCTCACAGATACGCAGTATTTT
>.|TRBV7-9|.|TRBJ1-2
CASSLGTTPLYGYTF
TGTGCCAGCAGCTTAGGTACAACCCCCCTCTATGGCTACACCTTC
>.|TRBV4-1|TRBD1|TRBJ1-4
CASSETGTAEKLFF
TGCGCCAGCAGCGAGACAGGGACCGCGGAAAAACTGTTTTTT
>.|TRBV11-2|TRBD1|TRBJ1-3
CASGLQGGHGNTIYF
TGTGCCAGCGGACTCCAGGGGGGTCATGGAAACACCATATATTTT
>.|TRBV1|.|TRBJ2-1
CTSSRVDGGPRGNEQFF
TGCACCAGCAGCCGAGTTGACGGGGGCCCTAGGGGCAATGAGCAGTTCTTC
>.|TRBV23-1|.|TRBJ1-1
CASSQSPGNEDPEAFF
TGCGCCAGCAGTCAATCGCCCGGAAACGAAGACCCTGAAGCTTTCTTT
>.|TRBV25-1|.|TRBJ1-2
CASMDSNYGYTF
TGTGCCAGCATGGACAGTAACTATGGCTACACCTTC
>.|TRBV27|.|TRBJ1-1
CASSLGLLNTEAFF
TGTGCCAGCAGTTTGGGCCTCCTGAACACTGAAGCTTTCTTT
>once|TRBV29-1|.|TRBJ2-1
CSVEPRRGNEQFF
TGCAGCGTTGAGCCTCGACGAGGGAATGAGCAGTTCTTC
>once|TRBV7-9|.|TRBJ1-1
CASSPIAEAFF
TGTGCCAGCAGCCCGATAGCTGAAGCTTTCTTT
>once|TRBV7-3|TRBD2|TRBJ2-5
CASSLGLAETQYF
TGTGCCAGCAGCTTAGGACTAGCAGAGACCCAGTACTTC
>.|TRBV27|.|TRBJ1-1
CAGGWGDTEAFF
TGTGCAGGCGGGTGGGGGGACACTGAAGCTTTCTTT
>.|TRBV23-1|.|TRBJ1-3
CASSQFLYLRTASGNTIYF
TGCGCCAGCAGTCAATTCCTTTATCTTAGGACTGCCTCTGGAAACACCATATATTTT
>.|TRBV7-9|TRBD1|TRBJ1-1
CASSAHGTVEAFF
TGTGCCAGCAGCGCCCATGGGACAGTTGAAGCTTTCTTT
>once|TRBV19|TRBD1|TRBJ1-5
CASDRGEDQPQHF
TGTGCCTCCGACAGGGGGGAAGATCAGCCCCAGCATTTT
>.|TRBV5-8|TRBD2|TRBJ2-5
CASSHTTSGSQETQYF
TGTGCCAGCAGCCATACGACTAGCGGCTCCCAAGAGACCCAGTACTTC
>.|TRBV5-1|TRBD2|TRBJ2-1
CASRPTLAGGNYNEQFF
TGCGCCAGCAGGCCTACTCTAGCGGGGGGAAACTACAATGAGCAGTTCTTC
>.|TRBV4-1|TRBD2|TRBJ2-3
CASSQRTSGGTDTQYF
TGCGCCAGCAGCCAACGTACTAGCGGGGGCACAGATACGCAGTATTTT
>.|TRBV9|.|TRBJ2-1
CASSAPGYNEQFF
TGTGCCAGCAGCGCACCGGGCTACAATGAGCAGTTCTTC
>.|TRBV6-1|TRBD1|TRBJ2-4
CASSANDRVDIQYF
TGTGCCAGCAGTGCTAACGACAGGGTTGACATTCAGTACTTC
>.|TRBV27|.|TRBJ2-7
CASGWGKAYEQYF
TGTGCCAGCGGATGGGGTAAAGCCTACGAGCAGTACTTC
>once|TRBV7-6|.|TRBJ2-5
CASSLVFEVVETQYF
TGTGCCAGCAGCTTAGTTTTTGAGGTGGTGGAGACCCAGTACTTC
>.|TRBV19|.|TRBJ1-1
CASSIGAGVNTEAFF
TGTGCCAGTAGTATAGGGGCGGGCGTAAACACTGAAGCTTTCTTT
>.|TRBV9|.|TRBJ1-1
CASSVVLGGMNTEAFF
TGTGCCAGCAGCGTAGTTCTGGGCGGCATGAACACTGAAGCTTTCTTT
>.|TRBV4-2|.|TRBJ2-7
CASSQVGHEQYF
TGTGCCAGCAGCCAAGTCGGCCACGAGCAGTACTTC
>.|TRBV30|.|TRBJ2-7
CAWSSAILLEQYF
TGTGCCTGGAGTTCGGCCATTCTGTTGGAGCAGTACTTC
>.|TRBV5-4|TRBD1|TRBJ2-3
CASSLVVGTGLFRDTQYF
TGTGCCAGCAGCTTGGTCGTGGGGACAGGCCTTTTCCGAGATACGCAGTATTTT
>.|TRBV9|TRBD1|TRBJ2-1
CASSEGTDIYNEQFF
TGTGCCAGCAGCGAGGGGACAGACATCTACAATGAGCAGTTCTTC
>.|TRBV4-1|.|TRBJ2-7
CASSQDWGTSYEQYF
TGCGCCAGCAGCCAAGATTGGGGGACCTCCTACGAGCAGTACTTC
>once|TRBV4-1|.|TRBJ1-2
CASSHGRAHYGYTF
TGCGCCAGCAGCCACGGCAGGGCCCACTATGGCTACACCTTC
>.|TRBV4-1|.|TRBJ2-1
CASSQGPLSYNEQFF
TGCGCCAGCAGCCAGGGTCCGCTATCCTACAATGAGCAGTTCTTC
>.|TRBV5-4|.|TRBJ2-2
CASSAGGELFF
TGTGCCAGCAGCGCGGGGGGGGAGCTGTTTTTT
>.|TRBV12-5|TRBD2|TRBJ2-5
CASGGGTSGGWSETQYF
TGTGCTAGTGGTGGTGGGACTAGCGGGGGGTGGTCAGAGACCCAGTACTTC
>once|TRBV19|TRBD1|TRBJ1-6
CASSMGTGAYNSPLHF
TGTGCCAGTAGTATGGGGACAGGGGCCTATAATTCACCCCTCCACTTT